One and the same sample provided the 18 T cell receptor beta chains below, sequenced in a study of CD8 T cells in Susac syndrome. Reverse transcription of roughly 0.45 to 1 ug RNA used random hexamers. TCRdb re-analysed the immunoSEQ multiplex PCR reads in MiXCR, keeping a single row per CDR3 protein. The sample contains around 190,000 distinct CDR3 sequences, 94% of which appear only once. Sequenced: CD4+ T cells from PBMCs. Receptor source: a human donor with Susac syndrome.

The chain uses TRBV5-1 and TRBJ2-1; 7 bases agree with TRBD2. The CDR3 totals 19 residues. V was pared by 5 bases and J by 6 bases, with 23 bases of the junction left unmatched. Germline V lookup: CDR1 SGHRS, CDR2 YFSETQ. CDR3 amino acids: CASRVEGLVRGKEINEQFF. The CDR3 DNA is TGCGCCAGCAGGGTTGAAGGACTAGTCCGGGGGAAGGAGATCAATGAGCAGTTCTTC.

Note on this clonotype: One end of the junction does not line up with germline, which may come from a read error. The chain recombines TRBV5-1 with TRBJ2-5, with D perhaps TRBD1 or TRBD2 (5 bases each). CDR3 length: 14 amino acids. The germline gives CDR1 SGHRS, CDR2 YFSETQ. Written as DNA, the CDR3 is TGTGCCAGCAGCTTGGCGGGTCAGGGAGAGACCCAGTACTTC. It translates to CASSLAGQGETQYF.

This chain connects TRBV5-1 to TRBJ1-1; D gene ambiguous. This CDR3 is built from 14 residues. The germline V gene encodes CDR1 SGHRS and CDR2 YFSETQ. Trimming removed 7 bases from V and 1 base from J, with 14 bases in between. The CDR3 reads CASRTGDTNTEAFF. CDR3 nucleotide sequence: TGCGCCAGCCGGACTGGGGATACGAACACTGAAGCTTTCTTT. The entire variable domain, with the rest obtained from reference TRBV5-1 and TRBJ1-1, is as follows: KAGVTQTPRYLIKTRGQQVTLSCSPISGHRSVSWYQQTPGQGLQFLFEYFSETQRNKGNFPGRFSGRQFSNSRSEMNVSTLELGDSALYLCASRTGDTNTEAFFGQGTRLTVV.

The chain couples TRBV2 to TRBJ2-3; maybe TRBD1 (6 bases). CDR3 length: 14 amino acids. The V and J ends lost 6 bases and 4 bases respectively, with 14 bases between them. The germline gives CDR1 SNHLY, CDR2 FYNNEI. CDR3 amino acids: CASRDSRGADTQYF. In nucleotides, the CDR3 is TGTGCCAGCAGGGACTCCAGGGGTGCAGATACGCAGTATTTT.

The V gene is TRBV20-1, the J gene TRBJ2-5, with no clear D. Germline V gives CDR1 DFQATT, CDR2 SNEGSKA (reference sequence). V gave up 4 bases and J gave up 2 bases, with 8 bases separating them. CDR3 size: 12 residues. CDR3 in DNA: TGCAGTGCTACCCCGAAGCAAGAGACCCAGTACTTC. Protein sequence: CSATPKQETQYF.

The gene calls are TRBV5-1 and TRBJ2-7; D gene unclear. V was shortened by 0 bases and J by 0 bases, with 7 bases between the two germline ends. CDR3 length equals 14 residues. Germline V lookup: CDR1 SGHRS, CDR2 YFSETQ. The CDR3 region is CASSLERTSYEQYF. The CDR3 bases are TGCGCCAGCAGCTTGGAGAGGACCTCCTACGAGCAGTACTTC.

In nucleotides, the CDR3 is TGTGCCAGTAAAGGCTACGAGCAGTACTTC. Translated, it gives CASKGYEQYF. The J gene is TRBJ2-7, the V gene TRBV2; D is uncertain. The CDR3 totals 10 residues. Per the germline V gene, CDR1 is SNHLY and CDR2 is FYNNEI. The V end was cut by 9 bases, the J end by 3 bases, with 6 bases between. The entire variable domain, with the rest obtained from reference TRBV2 and TRBJ2-7, is as follows: EPEVTQTPSHQVTQMGQEVILRCVPISNHLYFYWYRQILGQKVEFLVSFYNNEISEKSEIFDDQFSVERPDGSNFTLKIRSTKLEDSAMYFCASKGYEQYFGPGTRLTVT.

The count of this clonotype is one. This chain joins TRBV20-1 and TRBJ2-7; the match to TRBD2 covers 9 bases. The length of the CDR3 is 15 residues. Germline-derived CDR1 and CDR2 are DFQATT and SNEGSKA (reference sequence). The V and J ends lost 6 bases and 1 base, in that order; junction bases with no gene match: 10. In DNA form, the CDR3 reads TGCAGTGCGCGGGGGACAGCGGGGGGTTCCTACGAGCAGTACTTC. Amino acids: CSARGTAGGSYEQYF.

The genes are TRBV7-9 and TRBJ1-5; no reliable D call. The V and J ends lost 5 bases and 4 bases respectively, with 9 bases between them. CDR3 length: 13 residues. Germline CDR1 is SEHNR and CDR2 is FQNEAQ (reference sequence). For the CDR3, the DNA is TGTGCCAGCAGCCTTTGGGCAAATCAGCCCCAGCATTTT. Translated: CASSLWANQPQHF.

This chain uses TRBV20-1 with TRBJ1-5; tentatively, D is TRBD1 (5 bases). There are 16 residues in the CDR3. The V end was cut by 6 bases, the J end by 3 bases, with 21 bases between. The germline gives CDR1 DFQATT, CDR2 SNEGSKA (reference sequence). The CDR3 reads CSALLYGGINNQPQHF. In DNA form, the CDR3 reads TGCAGTGCCCTTCTTTATGGGGGTATTAACAATCAGCCCCAGCATTTT.

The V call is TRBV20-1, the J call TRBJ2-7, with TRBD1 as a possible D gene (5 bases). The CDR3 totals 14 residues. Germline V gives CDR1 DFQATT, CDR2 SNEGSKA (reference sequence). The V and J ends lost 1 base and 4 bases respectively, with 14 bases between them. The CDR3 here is CSARVAGPPYEQYF. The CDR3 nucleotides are TGCAGTGCTAGAGTTGCAGGGCCCCCGTACGAGCAGTACTTC.

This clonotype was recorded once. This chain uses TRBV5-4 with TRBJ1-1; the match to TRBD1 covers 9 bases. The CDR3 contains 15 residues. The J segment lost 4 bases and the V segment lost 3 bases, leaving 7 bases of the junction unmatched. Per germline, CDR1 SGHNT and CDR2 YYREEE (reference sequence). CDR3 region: CASSWGQGSGTEAFF. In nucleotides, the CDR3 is TGTGCCAGCAGCTGGGGACAGGGATCGGGCACTGAAGCTTTCTTT.

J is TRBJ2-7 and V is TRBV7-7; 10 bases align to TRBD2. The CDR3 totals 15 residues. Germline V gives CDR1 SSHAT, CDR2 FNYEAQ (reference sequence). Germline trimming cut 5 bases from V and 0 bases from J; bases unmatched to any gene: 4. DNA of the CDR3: TGTGCCAGCAGCCCATTAGCGGGGGGCTCCTACGAGCAGTACTTC. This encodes CASSPLAGGSYEQYF.

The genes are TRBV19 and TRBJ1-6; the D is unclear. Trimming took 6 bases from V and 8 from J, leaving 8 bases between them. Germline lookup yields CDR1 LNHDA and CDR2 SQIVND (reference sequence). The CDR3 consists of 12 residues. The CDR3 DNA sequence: TGTGCCAGTAGGAGCAGCCATTCACCCCTCCACTTT. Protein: CASRSSHSPLHF. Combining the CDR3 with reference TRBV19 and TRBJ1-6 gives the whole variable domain DGGITQSPKYLFRKEGQNVTLSCEQNLNHDAMYWYRQDPGQGLRLIYYSQIVNDFQKGDIAEGYSVSREKKESFPLTVTSAQKNPTAFYLCASRSSHSPLHFGNGTRLTVT.

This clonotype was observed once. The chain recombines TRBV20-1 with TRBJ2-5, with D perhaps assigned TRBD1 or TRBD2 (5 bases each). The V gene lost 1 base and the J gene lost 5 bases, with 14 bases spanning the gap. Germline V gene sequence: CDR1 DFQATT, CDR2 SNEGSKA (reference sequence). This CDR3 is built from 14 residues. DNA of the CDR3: TGCAGTGCTAGAGTGCCCGGGGCCCCGGAGACCCAGTACTTC. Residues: CSARVPGAPETQYF.

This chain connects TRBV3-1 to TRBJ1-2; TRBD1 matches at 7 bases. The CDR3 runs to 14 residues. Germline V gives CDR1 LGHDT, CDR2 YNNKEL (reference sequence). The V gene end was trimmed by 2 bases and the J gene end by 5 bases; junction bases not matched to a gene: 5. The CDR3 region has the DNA TGTGCCAGCAGCCAAAGGGCAGGGGGGTATGGCTACACCTTC. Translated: CASSQRAGGYGYTF. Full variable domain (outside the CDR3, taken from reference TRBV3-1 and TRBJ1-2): DTAVSQTPKYLVTQMGNDKSIKCEQNLGHDTMYWYKQDSKKFLKIMFSYNNKELIINETVPNRFSPKSPDKAHLNLHINSLELGDSAVYFCASSQRAGGYGYTFGSGTRLTVV.

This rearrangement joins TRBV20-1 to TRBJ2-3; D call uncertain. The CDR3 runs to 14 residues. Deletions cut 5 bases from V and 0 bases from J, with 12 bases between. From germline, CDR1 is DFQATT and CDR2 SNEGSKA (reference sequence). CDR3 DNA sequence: TGCAGTGCTCGAATAGCCGCTAGCACAGATACGCAGTATTTT. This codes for CSARIAASTDTQYF.

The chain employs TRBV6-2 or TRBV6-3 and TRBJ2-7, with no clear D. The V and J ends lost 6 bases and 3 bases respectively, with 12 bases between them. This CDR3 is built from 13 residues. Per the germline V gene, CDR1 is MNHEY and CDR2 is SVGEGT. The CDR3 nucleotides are TGTGCCAGCAGCTTCGACTGGCGCTACGAGCAGTACTTC. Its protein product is CASSFDWRYEQYF.